This is a list of T cell receptor beta chains from one sample in a study of identical twins. In TCRdb, the 5' RACE reads were re-called with MiXCR into one record per CDR3 protein. The table includes about 690,000 distinct CDR3 sequences, around 5.7% detected once. Sequencing used naive T cells sorted from blood. These receptors were obtained from a man younger than 35 in good health. The CDR3 runs from the conserved cysteine through the conserved F or W. The D gene is left open where the match is weak. Clone size is not always given. Where it is, it says once, few, many or a class for expanded clones.

clone_size d_call j_call v_call cdr3_nt cdr3_aa
- - TRBJ2-1 TRBV29-1 TGCAGCTGGCTGGGGCGAAGTTCGATCGATGAGCAGTTCTTC CSWLGRSSIDEQFF
few - TRBJ2-1 TRBV24-1 TGTGCCACCAGTGACAGGAGTAGCTCCTACAATGAGCAGTTCTTC CATSDRSSSYNEQFF
many TRBD1 TRBJ1-1 TRBV7-9 TGTGCCAGCAGCTTAGGACAGGGTATGGACACTGAAGCTTTCTTT CASSLGQGMDTEAFF
- - TRBJ2-5 TRBV4-1 TGCGCCAGCAGCCAGGAGCAGAGGCAAGAGACCCAGTACTTC CASSQEQRQETQYF
many TRBD1 TRBJ2-7 TRBV20-1 TGCAGTGCCGGGACAGGGAGCGACGAGCAGTACTTC CSAGTGSDEQYF
many TRBD2 TRBJ2-3 TRBV15 TGTGCCACCGGTTCAGTGGGAGGGCTAGATACGCAGTATTTT CATGSVGGLDTQYF
few - TRBJ2-5 TRBV13 TGTGCCAGCAGCTCCCTGGGACTGCTAAACCAAGAGACCCAGTACTTC CASSSLGLLNQETQYF
few - TRBJ2-6 TRBV20-1 TGCAGTGCTAGAGTGGGGACTGGGGCCAACGTCCTGACTTTC CSARVGTGANVLTF
- TRBD2 TRBJ2-5 TRBV20-1 TGCAGTGCTGGGGGAGGGGAACTCACGGGAGAGACCCAGTACTTC CSAGGGELTGETQYF
- - TRBJ2-7 TRBV5-6 TGTGCCAGCAGCTTGCGATTAGGAGCTCTGGAGCAGTACTTC CASSLRLGALEQYF
- - TRBJ1-6 TRBV30 TGTGCCTGGAGTCGGATGGCCCTGAGCTCCTATAATTCACCCCTCCACTTT CAWSRMALSSYNSPLHF
- - TRBJ1-6 TRBV7-8 TGTGCCAGCAGACTAGGGAGCTCCTATAATTCACCCCTCCACTTT CASRLGSSYNSPLHF
- TRBD2 TRBJ2-5 TRBV12-3/TRBV12-4 TGTGCCAGCACCTTAGGATCGGGAGGAGAGACCCAGTACTTC CASTLGSGGETQYF
- - TRBJ1-1 TRBV20-1 TGCAGTGCTAGTCGGGCGGGGGGCGCCGACACTGAAGCTTTCTTT CSASRAGGADTEAFF
- - TRBJ1-1 TRBV10-3 TGTGCCATCAGGAATACATCTGAAGCTTTCTTT CAIRNTSEAFF